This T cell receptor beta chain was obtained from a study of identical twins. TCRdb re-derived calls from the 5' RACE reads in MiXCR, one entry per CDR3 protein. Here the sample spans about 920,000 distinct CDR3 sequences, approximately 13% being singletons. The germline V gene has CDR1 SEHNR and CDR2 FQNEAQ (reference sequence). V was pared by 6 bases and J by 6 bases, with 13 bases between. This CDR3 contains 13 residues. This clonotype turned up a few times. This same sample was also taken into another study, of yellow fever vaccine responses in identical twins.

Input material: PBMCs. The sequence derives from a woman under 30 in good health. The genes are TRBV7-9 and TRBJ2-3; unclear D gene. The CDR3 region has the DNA TGTGCCAGCAGATCTGGAAGGTGGGATACGCAGTATTTT. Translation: CASRSGRWDTQYF.